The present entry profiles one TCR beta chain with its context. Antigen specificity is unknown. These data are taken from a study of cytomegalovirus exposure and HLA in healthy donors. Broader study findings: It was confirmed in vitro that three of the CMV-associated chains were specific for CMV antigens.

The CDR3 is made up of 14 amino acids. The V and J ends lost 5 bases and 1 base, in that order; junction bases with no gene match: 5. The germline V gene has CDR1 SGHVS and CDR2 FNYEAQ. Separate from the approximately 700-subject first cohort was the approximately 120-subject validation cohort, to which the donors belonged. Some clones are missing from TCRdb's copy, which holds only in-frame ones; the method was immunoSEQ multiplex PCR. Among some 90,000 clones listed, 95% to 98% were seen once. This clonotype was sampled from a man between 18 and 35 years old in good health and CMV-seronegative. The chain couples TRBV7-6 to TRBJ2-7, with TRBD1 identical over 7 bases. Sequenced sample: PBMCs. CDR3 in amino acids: CASSPGTESYEQYV. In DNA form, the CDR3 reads TGTGCCAGCAGCCCCGGGACAGAGTCCTACGAGCAGTACGTC.